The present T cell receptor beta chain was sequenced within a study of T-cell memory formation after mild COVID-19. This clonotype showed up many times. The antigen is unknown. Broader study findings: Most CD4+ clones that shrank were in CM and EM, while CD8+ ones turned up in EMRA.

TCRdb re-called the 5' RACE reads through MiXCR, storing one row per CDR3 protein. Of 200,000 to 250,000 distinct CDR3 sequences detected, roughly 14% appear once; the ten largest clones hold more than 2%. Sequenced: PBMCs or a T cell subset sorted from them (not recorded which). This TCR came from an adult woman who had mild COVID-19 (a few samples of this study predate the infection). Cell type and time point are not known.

CDR3 in DNA: TGCAGTGCTAAGAACAGGGGACAGCCCCAGCATTTT. This gives the protein CSAKNRGQPQHF. The chain employs TRBV20-1 and TRBJ1-5; 7 nucleotides line up with TRBD1. The V and J ends lost 4 bases and 7 bases, in that order; junction bases with no gene match: 4. The CDR3 sequence is 12 residues long. Germline CDR1 is DFQATT and CDR2 is SNEGSKA (reference sequence).